One and the same sample provided the 26 T cell receptor beta chains below, sequenced in a study of shared clonotypes between healthy human individuals. TCRdb's copy holds only in-frame clones and misses some; the assay was immunoSEQ multiplex PCR. The sample yields 950,000 to 1,200,000 clones, around three quarters seen once. The sample taken for sequencing was memory CD4+ T cells from PBMCs. Subset here: CD45RA-negative fraction. Source of these receptors: a man aged 18 to 30 in good health. Some clones in this sample may be carry-over from other donors' samples.

The J gene is TRBJ1-5, the V gene TRBV11-2; a weak D match, TRBD1 (6 bases). The germline CDR1 and CDR2 sequences are SGHAT and FQNNGV. The CDR3 totals 16 residues. The V end lost 5 bases, the J end lost 4 bases, and 18 bases lay between the germline ends. CDR3 sequence reads: CASSQDWGQLNQPQHF. The CDR3 nucleotides read TGTGCCAGCAGCCAAGATTGGGGGCAGTTAAATCAGCCCCAGCATTTT.

The J gene is TRBJ1-4, the V gene TRBV6-1, with D possibly being TRBD1 (5 bases). CDR3 length: 12 residues. Germline V gene lookup returns CDR1 MNHNS and CDR2 SASEGT. V gave up 11 bases and J gave up 12 bases, with 19 bases separating them. CDR3 in DNA: TGTGCCGCCAGCCGCATGACGGGGGAACTGTTTTTT. It yields the protein CAASRMTGELFF.

This chain connects TRBV9 to TRBJ2-1; 13 bases fit TRBD2. The J segment lost 7 bases and the V segment lost 0 bases, leaving 7 bases of the junction unmatched. Germline V gene sequence: CDR1 SGDLS, CDR2 YYNGEE. This CDR3 has 17 amino acids. The CDR3 region has the DNA TGTGCCAGCAGCGTAGTAGGACTAGCGGGAGATCGGAATGAGCAGTTCTTC. This translates into CASSVVGLAGDRNEQFF.

The V gene is TRBV28, the J gene TRBJ1-2, with 8 bases identical to TRBD1. Germline V gene sequence: CDR1 MDHEN, CDR2 SYDVKM. The CDR3 runs 13 residues. The CDR3 protein is CAMQDRVSYGYTF. The DNA for the CDR3 is TGTGCTATGCAGGACAGGGTGAGCTATGGCTACACCTTC.

CDR3 nucleotide sequence: TGTGCCAGCAGTCTTGATCCCATGGGGGGTTCCAATCAGCCCCAGCATTTT. Amino acids: CASSLDPMGGSNQPQHF. V usage is TRBV28 and J usage is TRBJ1-5, with D possibly matching TRBD1 (5 bases). V lost 5 bases, J lost 3 bases, and 20 bases lay in between. CDR3 length: 17 amino acids. Germline CDR1 and CDR2: MDHEN and SYDVKM.

This chain joins TRBV7-2 and TRBJ2-1; D call uncertain. The CDR3 sequence is 12 residues long. In germline, CDR1 is SGHTA, CDR2 FQGNSA. Trimming took 6 bases from V and 12 from J, leaving 15 bases between them. In DNA, the CDR3 is TGTGCCAGCAGAGAAACGGACGGCCGGCAGTTCTTC. Translation gives CASRETDGRQFF.

The chain couples TRBV11-3 to TRBJ2-3; D is tentatively TRBD1 or TRBD2 (6 bases each). Trimming stripped 1 base from V and 2 bases from J, with 16 bases between. Germline CDR1 is SGHNT and CDR2 is YENEEA. The CDR3 is made up of 17 amino acids. The CDR3 here is CASSLGEGGRLTDTQYF. Written as DNA, the CDR3 is TGTGCCAGCAGCTTAGGGGAAGGGGGGCGACTCACAGATACGCAGTATTTT. Drawing the rest from reference TRBV11-3 and TRBJ2-3, the complete variable domain is EAGVVQSPRYKIIEKKQPVAFWCNPISGHNTLYWYLQNLGQGPELLIRYENEEAVDDSQLPKDRFSAERLKGVDSTLKIQPAELGDSAVYLCASSLGEGGRLTDTQYFGPGTRLTVL.

The CDR3 spells CASRPTGGNGELFF. In DNA form, the CDR3 reads TGTGCCAGCAGGCCTACAGGGGGCAACGGGGAGCTGTTTTTT. V usage is TRBV6-1 and J usage is TRBJ2-2; 9 nucleotides line up with TRBD1. V shed 6 bases, J shed 7 bases, and the junction held 6 bases outside the gene matches. Germline-derived CDR1 and CDR2 are MNHNS and SASEGT. This CDR3 contains 14 residues.

The genes are TRBV11-3 and TRBJ2-6, with D possibly being TRBD1 (5 bases). The germline CDR1 and CDR2 sequences are SGHNT and YENEEA. The V end was cut by 4 bases, the J end by 4 bases, with 11 bases between. The CDR3 is 15 amino acids. The CDR3 loop is CASSSTGAGANVLTF. The CDR3, as DNA: TGTGCCAGCAGCTCCACAGGAGCCGGGGCCAACGTCCTGACTTTC.

V is TRBV10-2 and J is TRBJ1-3, with D tentatively TRBD1 (6 bases). Between the trimmed V and J ends, which lost 2 bases and 1 base, there was a span of 12 bases. Germline loops: CDR1 WSHSY, CDR2 SAAADI. This CDR3 has 16 amino acids. This chain's CDR3 is CASSEGRGSSGNTIYF. CDR3 in DNA: TGCGCCAGCAGTGAGGGCAGGGGTTCTTCTGGAAACACCATATATTTT.

This clone showed up just once. The genes are TRBV5-1 and TRBJ2-1; 8 nucleotides match TRBD2. The CDR3 has 16 amino acids. The germline CDR1 and CDR2 sequences are SGHRS and YFSETQ. The V segment lost 0 bases and the J segment 6 bases; nucleotides outside the gene matches: 8. The DNA for the CDR3 is TGCGCCAGCAGCTTGGGTACTGGACTAGCCTTCAATGAGCAGTTCTTC. Translated, it gives CASSLGTGLAFNEQFF. Supplemented by reference TRBV5-1 and TRBJ2-1, the full variable domain reads KAGVTQTPRYLIKTRGQQVTLSCSPISGHRSVSWYQQTPGQGLQFLFEYFSETQRNKGNFPGRFSGRQFSNSRSEMNVSTLELGDSALYLCASSLGTGLAFNEQFFGPGTRLTVL.

The rearrangement links TRBV27 to TRBJ1-2; a possible D gene is TRBD1 (6 bases). The CDR3 length is 13 residues. V lost 6 bases and J lost 7, with 15 bases in between. The germline V gene has CDR1 MNHEY and CDR2 SMNVEV (reference sequence). CDR3 DNA: TGTGCCAGCAGCACCCCCAACAGGGCTGGCTACACCTTC. Amino acids: CASSTPNRAGYTF.

The rearrangement links TRBV4-1 to TRBJ2-1, with D possibly being TRBD1 (6 bases). V dropped 3 bases and J dropped 9 bases, with 18 bases sitting between them. Per the germline V gene, CDR1 is MGHRA and CDR2 is YSYEKL. The CDR3 loop spans 15 amino acids. The CDR3 DNA is TGCGCCAGCAGCCAGGCCGGGACAAACTGGCGTGAGCAGTTCTTC. It yields the protein CASSQAGTNWREQFF.

This clone turned up a few times. The rearrangement links TRBV5-6 to TRBJ1-2, with TRBD1 identical over 9 bases. V shed 4 bases, J shed 4 bases, and the junction held 8 bases outside the gene matches. Per germline, CDR1 SGHDT and CDR2 YYEEEE. The CDR3 covers 15 residues. CDR3 sequence (DNA): TGTGCCAGCAGCCTCTGGGACAGGGCGATCTATGGCTACACCTTC. The encoded protein is CASSLWDRAIYGYTF. The full variable domain, in which reference TRBV5-6 and TRBJ1-2 provide the parts outside the CDR3, is DAGVTQSPTHLIKTRGQQVTLRCSPKSGHDTVSWYQQALGQGPQFIFQYYEEEERQRGNFPDRFSGHQFPNYSSELNVNALLLGDSALYLCASSLWDRAIYGYTFGSGTRLTVV.

The chain couples TRBV19 to TRBJ1-5; TRBD1 matches 8 bases. Germline assignment: CDR1 LNHDA and CDR2 SQIVND (reference sequence). The CDR3 is 15 residues long. Trimming took 7 bases from V and 7 from J; bases not matched to a gene: 12. In DNA form, the CDR3 reads TGTGCCAGTAATTACATGAGGACAGGGTTGCAGCCCCAGCATTTT. Residues: CASNYMRTGLQPQHF.

This clone was detected only a few times. The rearrangement joins TRBV28 to TRBJ1-3, with TRBD1 matching 7 bases. CDR3 length: 13 residues. The trim removed 5 bases at V and 11 bases at J, leaving 9 bases unmatched. Per germline, CDR1 MDHEN and CDR2 SYDVKM. The CDR3 loop reads CASSPLGGASIYF. Here the CDR3 DNA reads TGTGCCAGCAGTCCCCTAGGGGGCGCCTCCATATATTTT.

Only a few counts were recorded for this clone. This rearrangement joins TRBV5-4 to TRBJ1-1; D is unresolved. V shed 1 base and J shed 1 base, with 8 bases lying between them. This CDR3 is built from 14 residues. Germline lookup yields CDR1 SGHNT and CDR2 YYREEE (reference sequence). This chain's CDR3 is CASSLSVANTEAFF. The CDR3 nucleotides are TGTGCCAGCAGCTTGTCAGTTGCGAACACTGAAGCTTTCTTT.

In DNA, the CDR3 is TGTGCCAGCGGGGGGGAGTCGGGGACTGAAGCTTTCTTT. It is translated as CASGGESGTEAFF. The genes are TRBV2 and TRBJ1-1; perhaps TRBD1 as D (5 bases). V lost 8 bases to trimming and J lost 5 bases, with 15 bases between them. The CDR3 extends over 13 amino acids. CDR1 is SNHLY, CDR2 FYNNEI, per germline.

V usage is TRBV28 and J usage is TRBJ2-5; no firm D call. With 2 bases removed from V and 1 base from J, the gap between germline ends came to 8 bases. The germline V gene has CDR1 MDHEN and CDR2 SYDVKM. The CDR3 runs 14 residues. The CDR3 sequence is CASSLLPPQETQYF. The CDR3 region has the DNA TGTGCCAGCAGTTTACTTCCTCCCCAAGAGACCCAGTACTTC.

V gene TRBV19 combines with J gene TRBJ2-7, with D possibly matching TRBD2 (6 bases). V lost 0 bases, J lost 9 bases, and 12 bases lay in between. Germline CDR1 and CDR2: LNHDA and SQIVND (reference sequence). This CDR3 comprises 13 residues. The CDR3 region is CASSIDLSAGQYF. Here the CDR3 DNA reads TGTGCCAGTAGTATAGATCTATCAGCGGGGCAGTACTTC.

In its sample, this clone was seen a few times. This chain joins TRBV5-6 and TRBJ1-4, with TRBD1 matching over 11 bases. Trimming took 5 bases from V and 6 from J; bases not matched to a gene: 3. Germline CDR1 is SGHDT and CDR2 is YYEEEE. CDR3 length equals 14 residues. CDR3 in amino acids: CASRGTGGDEKLFF. In DNA form, the CDR3 reads TGTGCCAGCAGGGGGACAGGGGGAGATGAAAAACTGTTTTTT.

This clone was recorded a few times. The gene calls are TRBV14 and TRBJ2-5; no firm D call. The V and J ends lost 0 bases and 2 bases respectively, with 10 bases between them. The CDR3 has 15 residues. Germline values: CDR1 SGHDN, CDR2 FVKESK. The CDR3 spells CASSQDFGRQETQYF. The CDR3 bases are TGTGCCAGCAGCCAAGATTTCGGCAGGCAAGAGACCCAGTACTTC.

The V gene is TRBV7-2, the J gene TRBJ2-1, with 15 bases fitting TRBD2. CDR1 is SGHTA and CDR2 is FQGNSA in the germline V gene. V gave up 3 bases and J gave up 6 bases; unmatched junction bases: 3. The CDR3 is 16 amino acids. CDR3 region: CASSLGLAGGSNEQFF. As DNA, the CDR3 is TGTGCCAGCAGCTTGGGACTAGCGGGAGGATCCAATGAGCAGTTCTTC.

The chain links TRBV5-1 to TRBJ1-4; no clear D gene. Germline values: CDR1 SGHRS, CDR2 YFSETQ. Trimming shortened V by 6 bases and J by 1 base, and 19 bases separated the two germline ends. The CDR3 is 17 amino acids. This chain's CDR3 is CASTLGPGRETNEKLFF. The CDR3 DNA reads as TGCGCCAGCACCCTTGGCCCGGGGAGGGAAACTAATGAAAAACTGTTTTTT.

This clone was detected once. J is TRBJ1-1 and V is TRBV9; D unclear. CDR1 is SGDLS and CDR2 is YYNGEE in the germline V gene. The CDR3 contains 14 residues. The V end lost 3 bases, the J end lost 5 bases, and 14 bases lay between the germline ends. CDR3 bases: TGTGCCAGCAGCGCCGCGGGTTTGGGAACTGAAGCTTTCTTT. This sequence encodes CASSAAGLGTEAFF.

Only one count was recorded for this clone. This rearrangement joins TRBV5-1 to TRBJ2-5; D call uncertain. V was clipped by 0 bases and J by 4 bases, with 10 bases between them. This CDR3 is 14 amino acids long. Germline V gives CDR1 SGHRS, CDR2 YFSETQ. The chain's CDR3 is CASSLGAIRETQYF. The CDR3, as DNA: TGCGCCAGCAGCTTGGGGGCAATCCGAGAGACCCAGTACTTC.